This TCR beta chain was recorded in a study of spatial heterogeneity in lung cancer. This clonotype was counted many times. Specified time point: sample taken at primary tumor resection. Donation came from over 60 patients with untreated early-stage non-small cell lung cancer. In each case, whole RNA from tumor, nontumor lung or frozen PBMC was sequenced unsorted. Carried by each TCR cDNA molecule was a unique molecular identifier. TCRdb processed the 5' RACE reads anew with MiXCR; each CDR3 protein has one entry. This sample has more than 65,000 distinct CDR3 sequences, with 8% found just once. The sequence was collected from a male donor with early-stage non-small cell lung cancer. The starting material was PBMCs, obtained at surgery.

The chain's CDR3 is CSASPELAGVLYEQYF. The CDR3 DNA sequence: TGCAGTGCTAGCCCCGAACTAGCGGGAGTTTTGTACGAGCAGTACTTC. V gene TRBV20-1 combines with J gene TRBJ2-7, with 11 positions matching TRBD2. V lost 3 bases to trimming and J lost 4 bases; unmatched junction nucleotides: 11. Germline assignment: CDR1 DFQATT and CDR2 SNEGSKA (reference sequence). The CDR3 extends over 16 amino acids.